This T cell receptor beta chain appears in the sequencing data of a study of blood T cell repertoires in COVID-19. The CDR3 is 13 residues long. The V end lost 8 bases, the J end lost 5 bases, and 12 bases lay between the germline ends. Germline CDR1 and CDR2: LNHDA and SQIVND (reference sequence). The repertoire was sequenced with immunoSEQ multiplex PCR; TCRdb's copy has only in-frame clones and lacks some. This table holds some 150,000 clones, approximately 90% found once. The J gene is TRBJ2-2, the V gene TRBV19; TRBD1 might be the D (5 bases). This receptor was taken from a woman aged 55-70 years who had recovered from COVID-19. Sequencing input: peripheral blood. CDR3 sequence reads: CASRQRTTGELFF. CDR3 bases: TGTGCCAGTCGACAGAGAACAACCGGGGAGCTGTTTTTT. Looking up the rest from reference TRBV19 and TRBJ2-2 gives the full variable domain: DGGITQSPKYLFRKEGQNVTLSCEQNLNHDAMYWYRQDPGQGLRLIYYSQIVNDFQKGDIAEGYSVSREKKESFPLTVTSAQKNPTAFYLCASRQRTTGELFFGEGSRLTVL.